This record looks at one T cell receptor beta chain sequence and its context. The antigen is undetermined. One heparinised blood draw, averaging roughly 0.12 L, came from each donor. This sample was included in a study of beta chain features in type 1 diabetes. CDR3 length: 13 amino acids. Looked up from germline, CDR1 is SGHTA and CDR2 is FQGNSA. Trimming left V 1 base short and J 7 bases short, with 5 bases between. Expressed TCRB transcripts got sequenced, as all isolated RNA was reverse transcribed. Using immunoSEQ multiplex PCR, the repertoire was profiled, and TCRdb retains in-frame clones only, with some absent. Among about 650,000 clones, 9.5% to 15% were seen once, and the ten largest hold 0.095% to 0.15%. Study findings and constraints: Type 1 diabetes patients had TCRB CDR3s that were shorter (moderately but significantly so) in all four CD4+ subsets.

Sequenced: naive CD4+ T cells from blood. The sequence came from a young man with type 1 diabetes. This chain links TRBV7-2 with TRBJ1-6; no clear D. The CDR3 DNA reads as TGTGCCAGCAGCTTAGTCTCGAATTCACCCCTCCACTTT. Protein: CASSLVSNSPLHF. Full variable domain (outside the CDR3, taken from reference TRBV7-2 and TRBJ1-6): GAGVSQSPSNKVTEKGKDVELRCDPISGHTALYWYRQSLGQGLEFLIYFQGNSAPDKSGLPSDRFSAERTGGSVSTLTIQRTQQEDSAVYLCASSLVSNSPLHFGNGTRLTVT.